Shown below are 3 T cell receptor beta chains from a single sample sequenced in a study of T cells expressing NK-cell markers. From its re-call of the 5' RACE reads, TCRdb lists each CDR3 protein once, without DNA. In all, the sample yields fewer than 400,000 distinct CDR3 sequences. Sequences were obtained from blood T cells: a sorted CD56 or NKG2C T cell subset, CD4+ or CD8+ T cells, or bulk PBMC T cells (not recorded which). These receptors all stem from a woman aged 45-65 years in good health.

This chain's CDR3 is CASSVSGASGNLHNEQFF. The genes are TRBV9 and TRBJ2-1; TCRdb outputs TRBD2, but without DNA this stays unchecked. In germline, CDR1 is SGDLS, CDR2 YYNGEE. CDR3 length: 18 residues. Looking up the rest from reference TRBV9 and TRBJ2-1 gives the full variable domain: DSGVTQTPKHLITATGQRVTLRCSPRSGDLSVYWYQQSLDQGLQFLIQYYNGEERAKGNILERFSAQQFPDLHSELNLSSLELGDSALYFCASSVSGASGNLHNEQFFGPGTRLTVL.

This chain uses TRBV5-1 with TRBJ2-4; the D call of TRBD1 rests on TCRdb alone, since no DNA is present to check it. The CDR3 is 16 amino acids. Germline loops: CDR1 SGHRS, CDR2 YFSETQ. The CDR3: CASSLGPTGFGNIQYF.

The gene calls are TRBV29-1 and TRBJ2-1. Germline lookup yields CDR1 SQVTM and CDR2 ANQGSEA. This CDR3 region has 16 residues. The CDR3 is CSVVKWVRRIDNEQFF.